This T cell receptor beta chain was identified in a study of T cell repertoires in cytomegalovirus infection. This clonotype was recorded many times. The CDR3 sequence is 15 residues long. Trimming at V came to 5 bases and at J to 6 bases, leaving 9 bases not matched to a gene. Germline V gene data show CDR1 as SGHVS and CDR2 as FNYEAQ. TCRdb passed the reads through MiXCR, listing each CDR3 protein once. Of about 530,000 distinct CDR3 sequences listed, about 25% are singletons. Material: PBMCs. The V gene is TRBV7-6, the J gene TRBJ2-2; the match to TRBD2 covers 7 bases. This clonotype was sampled from a human donor in good health (CMV status not recorded). Some clones in this sample may be carry-over from other donors' samples. CDR3 region: CASSILSSGAGELFF. In DNA form, the CDR3 reads TGTGCCAGCAGCATACTAAGCAGCGGGGCCGGGGAGCTGTTTTTT.